This passage covers 14 T cell receptor beta chains from one sample sequenced in a study of cytomegalovirus exposure and HLA in healthy donors. Use of 60 Vbeta and 13 Jbeta primers characterized the PCR. Profiled with immunoSEQ multiplex PCR; TCRdb holds only in-frame clones, not every one. The table shows about 120,000 clones, with 81% occurring only once. Specimen: PBMCs. These receptors came from a woman younger than 45 in good health and CMV-seronegative.

The V gene is TRBV9, the J gene TRBJ2-7; the D gene is possibly TRBD1 (5 bases). The germline CDR1 and CDR2 sequences are SGDLS and YYNGEE. CDR3 length equals 15 residues. V lost 1 base and J lost 0, with 11 bases in between. This CDR3 is CASSVRATDSYEQYF. CDR3 nucleotide sequence: TGTGCCAGCAGCGTACGCGCGACAGACTCCTACGAGCAGTACTTC.

This chain uses TRBV28 with TRBJ2-5; 8 nucleotides align to TRBD1. The CDR3 has 15 residues. Germline lookup yields CDR1 MDHEN and CDR2 SYDVKM. V lost 5 bases to trimming and J lost 1 base; unmatched junction nucleotides: 6. DNA of the CDR3: TGTGCCAGCAGTCCCCCGGACAGGGCCCAAGAGACCCAGTACTTC. Its translation is CASSPPDRAQETQYF.

The chain joins TRBV27 to TRBJ2-7; 8 nucleotides align to TRBD1. The germline V gene encodes CDR1 MNHEY and CDR2 SMNVEV (reference sequence). V shed 4 bases and J 0 bases; nucleotides not matched to a gene: 5. The CDR3 has 15 residues. CDR3: CASSWAGTGSYEQYF. CDR3 DNA: TGTGCCAGCAGTTGGGCCGGGACAGGCTCCTACGAGCAGTACTTC.

The CDR3 region is CASSNPPDREETQYF. For the CDR3, the DNA is TGTGCCAGCAGTAACCCTCCGGACAGAGAAGAGACCCAGTACTTC. The V gene is TRBV21-1, the J gene TRBJ2-5; the table's D call of TRBD1 was not tested on the DNA. TRBV21-1 is a pseudogene. The CDR3 contains 15 residues.

Turning to this clone: The junction departs from germline at one end; a sequencing error may be responsible. The J gene is TRBJ1-2, the V gene TRBV7-9; 9 positions match TRBD1. CDR3 length: 16 residues. Germline CDR1 reads SEHNR; CDR2 reads FQNEAQ (reference sequence). The CDR3 DNA follows: TGTTCCAGCAGCTCCCAGACAGGGGGATTTCTCTATGGCTACACCTTC. It codes for CSSSSQTGGFLYGYTF.

The rearrangement links TRBV10-3 to TRBJ1-1; TRBD1 matches at 7 bases. CDR3 size: 14 residues. CDR1 and CDR2 (germline): ENHRY, SYGVKD. Germline trimming cut 6 bases from V and 0 bases from J; bases unmatched to any gene: 4. In DNA form, the CDR3 reads TGTGCCATCAGATCGGACAGGATGAACACTGAAGCTTTCTTT. It is translated as CAIRSDRMNTEAFF.

V is TRBV27 and J is TRBJ2-1; perhaps TRBD2 as D (6 bases). Germline CDR1 is MNHEY and CDR2 is SMNVEV (reference sequence). The CDR3 extends over 17 amino acids. Between the trimmed V and J ends, which lost 2 bases and 9 bases, there was a span of 23 bases. The chain's CDR3 is CASSLPKGGSPNIEQFF. The CDR3 bases are TGTGCCAGCAGTTTACCAAAGGGAGGTAGCCCAAACATTGAGCAGTTCTTC.

This clone has just one count. The rearrangement uses TRBV7-6 and TRBJ1-5; TRBD1 matches at 7 bases. The CDR3 sequence is 15 residues long. The germline V gene encodes CDR1 SGHVS and CDR2 FNYEAQ. With 1 base clipped from V and 7 bases from J, the junction kept 7 bases outside the gene matches. CDR3 nucleotides: TGTGCCAGCAGCTTAGGACAGGGTTTGTTGCAGCCCCAGCATTTT. It encodes CASSLGQGLLQPQHF.

The genes are TRBV6-4 and TRBJ2-1, with D maybe TRBD2 (6 bases). The CDR3 is 14 residues long. Trimming removed 5 bases from V and 5 bases from J, with 13 bases in between. CDR1 and CDR2 (germline): MRHNA, SNTAGT. The CDR3: CASSPPGEDNEQFF. In DNA form, the CDR3 reads TGTGCCAGCAGTCCGCCCGGGGAGGACAATGAGCAGTTCTTC.

The chain carries TRBV5-1 and TRBJ2-3, with 9 nucleotides matching TRBD2. The CDR3 is 16 residues long. Trimming at V came to 3 bases and at J to 6 bases, leaving 11 bases not matched to a gene. Germline V gene sequence: CDR1 SGHRS, CDR2 YFSETQ. The CDR3 sequence: CASSWAGGSAPDTQYF. CDR3 in DNA: TGCGCCAGCAGCTGGGCGGGGGGGAGCGCCCCGGATACGCAGTATTTT.

This clone was found a few times. The rearrangement joins TRBV6-1 to TRBJ1-5; 7 bases align to TRBD1. CDR1 is MNHNS, CDR2 SASEGT, per germline. Trimming at V came to 4 bases and at J to 9 bases, leaving 9 bases not matched to a gene. This CDR3 spans 14 amino acids. The CDR3 DNA is TGTGCCAGCAGTGCTGACAGGGTTCAGCGGCCCCAGCATTTT. It translates to CASSADRVQRPQHF.

This clone appeared a few times. This chain joins TRBV6-5 and TRBJ2-2; 7 bases map to TRBD1. Germline CDR1 MNHEY, CDR2 SVGAGI. The CDR3 sequence is 13 residues long. J gave up 3 bases and V 5 bases, and 0 bases lay outside the gene matches. Written as DNA, the CDR3 is TGTGCCAGCAGTGACAGGGACACCGGGGAGCTGTTTTTT. Translating it yields CASSDRDTGELFF.

A word on this clone: One end of the junction varies from germline; a read error may be responsible. J is TRBJ2-7 and V is TRBV6-5; 8 nucleotides agree with TRBD1. The germline V gene encodes CDR1 MNHEY and CDR2 SVGAGI. The CDR3 length is 11 residues. The CDR3 is CASSGGQVLGF. CDR3 bases: TGTGCCAGCAGTGGGGGACAGGTCCTTGGCTTC.

The chain joins TRBV10-2 to TRBJ2-3; maybe TRBD2 (5 bases). The CDR3 covers 16 residues. Germline V gene sequence: CDR1 WSHSY, CDR2 SAAADI. The V gene lost 3 bases and the J gene lost 2 bases, with 15 bases spanning the gap. The CDR3 loop is CASSESETRYTDTQYF. The CDR3 DNA sequence: TGCGCCAGCAGTGAATCCGAAACTAGGTACACAGATACGCAGTATTTT.